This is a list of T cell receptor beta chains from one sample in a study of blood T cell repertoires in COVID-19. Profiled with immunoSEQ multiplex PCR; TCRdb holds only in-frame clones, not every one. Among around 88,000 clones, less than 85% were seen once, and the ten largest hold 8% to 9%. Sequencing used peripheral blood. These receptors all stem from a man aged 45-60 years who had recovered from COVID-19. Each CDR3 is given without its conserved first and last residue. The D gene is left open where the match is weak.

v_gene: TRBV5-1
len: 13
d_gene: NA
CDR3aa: ASSLGPTEDYEQY

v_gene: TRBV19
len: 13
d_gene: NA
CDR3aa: ASSINRVGNQPQH

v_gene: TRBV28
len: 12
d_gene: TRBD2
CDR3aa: APGAGVGSYEQY

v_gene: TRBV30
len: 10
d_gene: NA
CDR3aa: AWRDRTYEQY

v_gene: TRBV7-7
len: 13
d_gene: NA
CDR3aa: ASSLGSGGTDTQY

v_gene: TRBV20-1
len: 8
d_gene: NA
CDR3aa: SASNTKAF

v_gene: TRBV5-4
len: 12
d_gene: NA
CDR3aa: ASSPGGIQETQY

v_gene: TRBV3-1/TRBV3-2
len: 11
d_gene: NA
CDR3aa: ASSLQEALGYT

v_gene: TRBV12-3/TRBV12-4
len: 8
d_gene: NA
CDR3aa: ASAASTQY

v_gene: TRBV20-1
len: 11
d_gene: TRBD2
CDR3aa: SASPSGRFEQY

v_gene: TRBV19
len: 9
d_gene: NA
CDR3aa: ASRWLLEAF

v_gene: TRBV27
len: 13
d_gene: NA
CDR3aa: ASSIDSQSYNEQF

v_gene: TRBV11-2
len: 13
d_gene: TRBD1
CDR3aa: ASSPGQGIRETQY

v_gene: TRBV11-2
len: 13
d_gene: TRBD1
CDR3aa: ASSLGQGSTDTQY